The clone carrying this TCR beta chain was detected only once. Researchers ran the PCR with 60 Vbeta and 13 Jbeta primers. The method was immunoSEQ multiplex PCR; TCRdb's version includes in-frame clones alone and lacks a portion of them. The repertoire includes more than 200,000 clones, under 70% of them detected once, and 2.6% sits in the top ten. This entry is derived from a study of cytomegalovirus exposure and HLA in healthy donors. Overall study: Among over 350 genotyped donors, about 80% fell in the Caucasian-associated ancestry cluster.

The CDR3 has 16 residues. The germline gives CDR1 LNHDA, CDR2 SQIVND (reference sequence). Trimming took off 5 bases at V and 2 bases at J, with 18 bases between the two ends. The sequence was obtained from a man in his forties in good health and CMV-seropositive. Material: PBMCs. The chain carries TRBV19 and TRBJ1-1; D perhaps matches TRBD1 (6 bases). The CDR3 DNA follows: TGTGCCAGTAGTCTAACATTACAGGGATATAACACTGAAGCTTTCTTT. Protein sequence: CASSLTLQGYNTEAFF.